The clone carrying this T cell receptor (beta chain) was recorded only once. The record originates from a study of T cell changes during pregnancy in multiple sclerosis. Sequenced by immunoSEQ multiplex PCR; TCRdb stores in-frame clones only, minus some. The data show 65,000 to 75,000 clones, 80% to 95% seen once. This material consisted of peripheral blood, taken after pregnancy. This clonotype was sampled from a female donor in good health, enrolled as a control in a pregnancy study.

CDR3 residues: CASSLVTRASEQYF. CDR3 nucleotides: TGTGCCAGCAGCTTAGTTACGAGGGCGAGCGAGCAGTACTTC. This chain uses TRBV7-2 with TRBJ2-7, with D perhaps matching TRBD2 (5 bases). The V end lost 1 base, the J end lost 6 bases, and 13 bases lay between the germline ends. The CDR3 spans 14 residues. From germline, CDR1 is SGHTA and CDR2 FQGNSA.